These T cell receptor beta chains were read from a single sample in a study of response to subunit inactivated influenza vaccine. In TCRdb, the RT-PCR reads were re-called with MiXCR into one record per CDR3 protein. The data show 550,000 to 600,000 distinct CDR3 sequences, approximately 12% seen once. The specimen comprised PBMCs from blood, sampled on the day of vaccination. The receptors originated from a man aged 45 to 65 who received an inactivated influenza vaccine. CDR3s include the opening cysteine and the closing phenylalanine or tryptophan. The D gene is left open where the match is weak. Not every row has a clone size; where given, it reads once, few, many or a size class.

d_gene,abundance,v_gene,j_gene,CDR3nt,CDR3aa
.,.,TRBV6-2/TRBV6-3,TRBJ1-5,TGTGCCAGCAGTTCCCCCGGGGACCGCGTGCCCCAGCATTTT,CASSSPGDRVPQHF
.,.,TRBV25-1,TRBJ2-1,TGTGCCAGCAGAGGAGGGCCGTACGATGAGCAGTTCTTC,CASRGGPYDEQFF
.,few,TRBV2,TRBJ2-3,TGTGCCAGCAGTGAAAGTTCTAATACGCAGTATTTT,CASSESSNTQYF
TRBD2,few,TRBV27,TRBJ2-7,TGTGCCAGCAGTACGGCGGGAGTTGGAGGCTACGAGCAGTACTTC,CASSTAGVGGYEQYF
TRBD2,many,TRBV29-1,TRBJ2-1,TGCAGCGTTGACACTAGCGGGAGGGCCAGTAATGAGCAGTTCTTC,CSVDTSGRASNEQFF
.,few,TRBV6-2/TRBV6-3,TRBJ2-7,TGTGCCAGCAGCCTTTCCTGGACAGACCTCTCCTACGAGCAGTACTTC,CASSLSWTDLSYEQYF
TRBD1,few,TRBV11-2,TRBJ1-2,TGTGCCAGCAGCTTAGATTGGGACAGGAGACTCTATGGCTACACCTTC,CASSLDWDRRLYGYTF
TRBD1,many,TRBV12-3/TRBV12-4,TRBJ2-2,TGTGCCAGCAGTCGACAGGGGAACACCGGGGAGCTGTTTTTT,CASSRQGNTGELFF
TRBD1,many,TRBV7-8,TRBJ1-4,TGTGCCAGCAGCCGGGACAGGGAGGATTCGACTAATGAAAAACTGTTTTTT,CASSRDREDSTNEKLFF
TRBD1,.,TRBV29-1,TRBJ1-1,TGCAGCGGGGGGCGGACAGGTACTGAAGCTTTCTTT,CSGGRTGTEAFF
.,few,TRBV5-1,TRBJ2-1,TGCGCCAGCAGTCGGAGATCAAGCTCCTACAATGAGCAGTTCTTC,CASSRRSSSYNEQFF
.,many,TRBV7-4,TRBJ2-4,TGTGCCAGCAGCTTAGCGCGGTCCCCTCTAGCCAAAAACATTCAGTACTTC,CASSLARSPLAKNIQYF
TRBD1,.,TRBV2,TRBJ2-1,TGTGCCAGCTCTAGTCAGGGGGAGATGGCTGAGCAGTTCTTC,CASSSQGEMAEQFF
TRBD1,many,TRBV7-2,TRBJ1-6,TGTGCCAGCAGCCCCGGGACAGGGGGCTATTCACCCCTCCACTTT,CASSPGTGGYSPLHF